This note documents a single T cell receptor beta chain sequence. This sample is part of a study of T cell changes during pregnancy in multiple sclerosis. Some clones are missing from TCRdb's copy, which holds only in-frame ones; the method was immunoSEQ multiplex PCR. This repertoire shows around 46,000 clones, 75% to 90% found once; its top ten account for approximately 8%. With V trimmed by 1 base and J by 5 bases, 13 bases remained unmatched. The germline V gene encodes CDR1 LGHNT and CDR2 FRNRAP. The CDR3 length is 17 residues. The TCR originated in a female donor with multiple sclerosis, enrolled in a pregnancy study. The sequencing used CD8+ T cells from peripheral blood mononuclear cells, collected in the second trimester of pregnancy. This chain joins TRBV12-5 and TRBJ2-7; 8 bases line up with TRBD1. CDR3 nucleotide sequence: TGTGCTAGTGGTTTGGCCCCCTTAACGACAGGGGTCGACGAGCAGTACTTC. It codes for CASGLAPLTTGVDEQYF.